This section outlines one T cell receptor (beta chain) sequence together with its context. This sample was included in a study of T cell responses to AZD1222 COVID-19 vaccine. The germline V gene encodes CDR1 SGHRS and CDR2 YFSETQ. Trimming removed 4 bases from V and 5 bases from J; junction bases left unmatched: 6. The CDR3 sequence is 14 residues long. Profiling relied on immunoSEQ multiplex PCR, and the TCRdb table lists in-frame clones only, not all of them. Of about 190,000 clones in the sample, approximately 92% were seen once. The material sequenced was peripheral blood, taken on day 0 of AZD1222 vaccination. The clonotype originates from an adult in good health. The chain uses TRBV5-1 and TRBJ2-1; 7 bases line up with TRBD2. CDR3 in DNA: TGCGCCAGCAGCGGGGGGGACGTACACAATGAGCAGTTCTTC. This codes for CASSGGDVHNEQFF.